One and the same sample provided the 29 T cell receptor beta chains below, sequenced in a study of cytomegalovirus exposure and HLA in healthy donors. This PCR relied on a set of 60 Vbeta primers and 13 Jbeta primers. Profiled with immunoSEQ multiplex PCR; TCRdb holds only in-frame clones, not every one. This table has about 160,000 clones, roughly 80% appearing once. Sequencing was done on a sample of PBMCs. These receptors were taken from a man aged 50-59 years in good health and CMV-seropositive.

In nucleotides, the CDR3 is TGTGCCAGCAGCTCGATTCAGGGGGCGGCCTACGAGCAGTACTTC. Amino acid sequence: CASSSIQGAAYEQYF. This sequence joins TRBV7-6 and TRBJ2-7; 8 bases align to TRBD1. V gave up 4 bases and J gave up 2 bases; unmatched junction bases: 7. The CDR3 spans 15 residues. From germline, CDR1 is SGHVS and CDR2 FNYEAQ.

The chain couples TRBV11-2 to TRBJ1-2; the match to TRBD1 covers 8 bases. Germline trimming cut 5 bases from V and 4 bases from J; bases unmatched to any gene: 6. In germline, CDR1 is SGHAT, CDR2 FQNNGV. The CDR3 is 14 amino acids. The CDR3 region is CASSPGQGPYGYTF. DNA for the CDR3: TGTGCCAGCAGCCCCGGACAGGGACCCTATGGCTACACCTTC.

This clone was seen only once. This chain connects TRBV2 to TRBJ2-5; 8 nucleotides agree with TRBD2. This CDR3 has 14 residues. The germline V gene has CDR1 SNHLY and CDR2 FYNNEI. V lost 6 bases, J lost 2 bases, and 5 bases stayed unmatched. The CDR3 protein is CASRTGGAQETQYF. The CDR3 DNA reads as TGTGCCAGCAGGACCGGGGGGGCTCAAGAGACCCAGTACTTC.

V usage is TRBV29-1 and J usage is TRBJ1-1; D gene ambiguous. The ends were cut back, 2 bases at V and 1 base at J, with 17 bases in the middle. The CDR3 totals 16 residues. Germline V CDR1 and CDR2: SQVTM, ANQGSEA. The CDR3 here is CSVEHPHSATNTEAFF. CDR3 DNA sequence: TGCAGCGTTGAACACCCCCACTCTGCTACGAACACTGAAGCTTTCTTT. Full variable domain (rest looked up from reference TRBV29-1 and TRBJ1-1): SAVISQKPSRDICQRGTSLTIQCQVDSQVTMMFWYRQQPGQSLTLIATANQGSEATYESGFVIDKFPISRPNLTFSTLTVSNMSPEDSSIYLCSVEHPHSATNTEAFFGQGTRLTVV.

The chain uses TRBV11-2 and TRBJ2-1; 9 nucleotides match TRBD2. The CDR3 is made up of 17 amino acids. Germline values: CDR1 SGHAT, CDR2 FQNNGV. With V trimmed by 7 bases and J by 3 bases, 13 bases remained unmatched. Here the CDR3 reads CASKGTPKRGVYNEQFF. The DNA for the CDR3 is TGTGCCAGCAAGGGGACGCCAAAGCGGGGGGTCTACAATGAGCAGTTCTTC.

The chain uses TRBV14 and TRBJ2-7, with 10 positions matching TRBD2. V was clipped by 2 bases and J by 2 bases; unmatched bases: 3. This CDR3 contains 15 residues. The V gene's germline CDR1 is SGHDN and CDR2 FVKESK. The CDR3 DNA sequence: TGTGCCAGCAGCCAATTAGGACTAGCGGCCTACGAGCAGTACTTC. Translating gives CASSQLGLAAYEQYF.

Only one count was recorded for this clone. This chain uses TRBV20-1 with TRBJ2-7; D might be TRBD2 (5 bases). From germline, CDR1 is DFQATT and CDR2 SNEGSKA (reference sequence). Trimming pared 3 bases from V and 6 bases from J, leaving 9 bases between. This CDR3 has 11 residues. The CDR3 here is CSARGAFEQYF. As DNA, the CDR3 is TGCAGTGCTAGGGGAGCATTCGAGCAGTACTTC.

The chain recombines TRBV6-5 with TRBJ1-4; D unresolved. V was cut by 5 bases and J by 4 bases, with 8 bases left in between. The CDR3 sequence is 13 residues long. Germline CDR1 and CDR2: MNHEY and SVGAGI. The CDR3 is CASSPRLNEKLFF. CDR3 in DNA: TGTGCCAGCAGTCCACGACTTAATGAAAAACTGTTTTTT.

The V and J genes are TRBV27 and TRBJ1-5; the match to TRBD1 covers 7 bases. CDR3 size: 16 residues. J lost 0 bases, V lost 5 bases, and 7 bases had no gene match. Germline-derived CDR1 and CDR2 are MNHEY and SMNVEV (reference sequence). The CDR3 spells CASSQTRGNSNQPQHF. DNA for the CDR3: TGTGCCAGCAGTCAGACCAGGGGGAATAGCAATCAGCCCCAGCATTTT.

The chain combines TRBV7-2 with TRBJ2-7; 9 bases fit TRBD1. CDR1 and CDR2 from the germline V gene are SGHTA and FQGNSA. V shed 5 bases and J 2 bases; nucleotides not matched to a gene: 10. There are 16 residues in the CDR3. The CDR3 reads CASSPQGQGSPYEQYF. CDR3 sequence (DNA): TGTGCCAGCAGCCCACAGGGACAGGGCAGTCCCTACGAGCAGTACTTC.

This chain links TRBV9 with TRBJ2-1; 8 nucleotides agree with TRBD2. Trimming cost V 0 bases and J 8 bases; bases outside gene matches: 7. CDR1 and CDR2 (germline): SGDLS, YYNGEE. This CDR3 is built from 15 residues. The CDR3 region has the DNA TGTGCCAGCAGCGTAGCGGCGGGAGGATGGGATGAGCAGTTCTTC. It translates to CASSVAAGGWDEQFF.

The V gene is TRBV10-3, the J gene TRBJ2-1; 8 bases match TRBD2. The V gene's germline CDR1 is ENHRY and CDR2 SYGVKD. The junction had 11 bases not matched to a gene; V was cut back by 5 bases and J by 5 bases. CDR3 length: 16 amino acids. The CDR3 DNA reads as TGTGCCATCAGTTCCACCGGGACTAGACGCCACAATGAGCAGTTCTTC. This sequence encodes CAISSTGTRRHNEQFF.

The V gene is TRBV18, the J gene TRBJ1-2; TRBD1 aligns across 8 bases. Germline CDR1 KGHSH, CDR2 LQKENI. The CDR3 length is 13 residues. Trimming at V came to 8 bases and at J to 1 base, leaving 3 bases not matched to a gene. The DNA of the CDR3 is TGTGCCAGCGCGACAGGGGTTAACTATGGCTACACCTTC. It translates to CASATGVNYGYTF.

This chain uses TRBV28 with TRBJ1-1; D is perhaps TRBD1 (5 bases). Germline V CDR1 and CDR2: MDHEN, SYDVKM. Trimming cost V 7 bases and J 7 bases, with 10 bases left between them. The CDR3 is 11 amino acids. In DNA, the CDR3 is TGTGCCAGCAAAGGGGAAATTGAAGCTTTCTTT. Encoded protein: CASKGEIEAFF.

The table lists this clone with a few counts. V is TRBV2 and J is TRBJ2-7; TRBD1 matches at 8 bases. J lost 3 bases, V lost 6 bases, and 7 bases had no gene match. This CDR3 is built from 14 residues. Germline CDR1 SNHLY, CDR2 FYNNEI. In DNA, the CDR3 is TGTGCCAGCAGCACACCCGGGACAGGCTACGAGCAGTACTTC. It codes for CASSTPGTGYEQYF.

This clone is labeled as medium-sized. The chain combines TRBV5-6 with TRBJ2-1; 9 positions match TRBD1. The CDR3 totals 15 residues. Per germline, CDR1 SGHDT and CDR2 YYEEEE. Trimming removed 0 bases from V and 2 bases from J; junction bases left unmatched: 0. The CDR3: CASSLGDRAYNEQFF. In DNA form, the CDR3 reads TGTGCCAGCAGCTTGGGGGACAGGGCCTACAATGAGCAGTTCTTC.

The chain joins TRBV19 to TRBJ2-7; D possibly corresponds to TRBD1 (5 bases). This CDR3 has 15 amino acids. Trimming removed 4 bases at V and 4 bases at J, with 17 bases between. Germline assignment: CDR1 LNHDA and CDR2 SQIVND (reference sequence). Written as DNA, the CDR3 is TGTGCCAGTAGTACCCCCGACAGCCGCCGGTACGAGCAGTACTTC. Amino acids: CASSTPDSRRYEQYF.

This clone was seen only once. The genes are TRBV28 and TRBJ2-7, with 9 bases lining up with TRBD1. Germline-derived CDR1 and CDR2 are MDHEN and SYDVKM. This CDR3 is built from 18 residues. V dropped 4 bases and J dropped 3; count of bases not matched to a gene: 16. As DNA, the CDR3 is TGTGCCAGCAGTTCAATTCCACTTACAGGGGGCGGCTACTACGAGCAGTACTTC. Its translation: CASSSIPLTGGGYYEQYF.

This clone was recorded only once. The V call is TRBV9, the J call TRBJ1-3; no reliable D call. V shed 0 bases and J shed 4 bases, with 8 bases lying between them. Germline CDR1 is SGDLS and CDR2 is YYNGEE. The CDR3 has 14 residues. The CDR3 region is CASSVATVGNTIYF. The CDR3 nucleotides read TGTGCCAGCAGCGTAGCTACCGTAGGAAACACCATATATTTT.

The CDR3 spells CASSLTGRNQPQHF. DNA of the CDR3: TGTGCCAGCAGCCTAACAGGGCGCAATCAGCCCCAGCATTTT. This rearrangement joins TRBV28 to TRBJ1-5; tentatively, D is TRBD1 (6 bases). The CDR3 sequence is 14 residues long. Germline V gene sequence: CDR1 MDHEN, CDR2 SYDVKM. With 6 bases removed from V and 2 bases from J, the gap between germline ends came to 11 bases.

The chain joins TRBV7-2 to TRBJ1-2; D gene ambiguous. The CDR3 runs to 15 residues. Trimming left V 0 bases short and J 1 base short, with 9 bases between. Germline-derived CDR1 and CDR2 are SGHTA and FQGNSA. The CDR3 region has the DNA TGTGCCAGCAGCTTAGCGCTACCGGGTAACTATGGCTACACCTTC. It yields the protein CASSLALPGNYGYTF.

This clone was seen more than once but under ten times. The J gene is TRBJ2-1, the V gene TRBV4-1, with D tentatively TRBD2 (6 bases). V dropped 5 bases and J dropped 5 bases, with 10 bases sitting between them. This CDR3 has 13 amino acids. Germline CDR1 and CDR2: MGHRA and YSYEKL. CDR3 DNA: TGCGCCAGCAGCTCACGGACTAACAATGAGCAGTTCTTC. It is translated as CASSSRTNNEQFF.

The chain is built from TRBV5-1 and TRBJ2-5; 7 nucleotides line up with TRBD1. Germline V CDR1 and CDR2: SGHRS, YFSETQ. The CDR3 has 19 residues. With 3 bases clipped from V and 7 bases from J, the junction kept 24 bases outside the gene matches. CDR3 protein: CASSSYSGQRTYNPRTQYF. CDR3 coding DNA: TGCGCCAGCAGCTCTTACTCGGGACAGAGAACTTACAATCCGAGGACCCAGTACTTC.

The gene calls are TRBV4-1 and TRBJ1-4, with 7 positions matching TRBD1. CDR1 MGHRA and CDR2 YSYEKL come from the germline V gene. The CDR3 runs to 15 residues. Trimming at V came to 0 bases and at J to 11 bases, leaving 9 bases not matched to a gene. Written as DNA, the CDR3 is TGCGCCAGCAGCCAAGAAGACAGGGTGGTTCGGAAACTGTTTTTT. Its protein is CASSQEDRVVRKLFF.

This clone was seen more than once but under ten times. V is TRBV6-1 and J is TRBJ2-3; 10 bases are shared with TRBD2. The CDR3 is made up of 15 amino acids. J gave up 1 base and V 5 bases, and 3 bases lay outside the gene matches. CDR1 and CDR2 from the germline V gene are MNHNS and SASEGT. Here the CDR3 DNA reads TGTGCCAGCAGTCGGACTAGCGGTGGCACAGATACGCAGTATTTT. Amino acids: CASSRTSGGTDTQYF.

The chain carries TRBV5-1 and TRBJ1-1; D might be TRBD1 (5 bases). The CDR3 extends over 14 amino acids. V gave up 4 bases and J gave up 2 bases, with 12 bases separating them. The germline V gene encodes CDR1 SGHRS and CDR2 YFSETQ. Here the CDR3 reads CASSVGHRNTEAFF. The CDR3 bases are TGCGCCAGCAGCGTTGGACACCGAAACACTGAAGCTTTCTTT.

The chain couples TRBV14 to TRBJ2-7; TRBD2 agrees at 12 bases. CDR1 is SGHDN, CDR2 FVKESK, per germline. The junction had 23 bases not matched to a gene; V was cut back by 4 bases and J by 1 base. This CDR3 region has 22 residues. The CDR3 loop is CASSPQGRGSLGTSGFSYEQYF. CDR3 coding DNA: TGTGCCAGCAGCCCCCAAGGCAGGGGCTCTCTCGGGACTAGCGGGTTTTCCTACGAGCAGTACTTC.

The genes are TRBV7-8 and TRBJ1-1, with 8 bases identical to TRBD1. The CDR3 sequence is 15 residues long. With 0 bases clipped from V and 7 bases from J, the junction kept 7 bases outside the gene matches. Germline assignment: CDR1 SGHVS and CDR2 FQNEAQ. CDR3 protein: CASSLAETGAVEAFF. The CDR3 coding sequence is TGTGCCAGCAGCTTAGCGGAGACAGGGGCGGTTGAAGCTTTCTTT.

The V and J genes are TRBV5-8 and TRBJ1-4, with 9 bases that match TRBD1. V lost 3 bases to trimming and J lost 7 bases; unmatched junction nucleotides: 7. The CDR3 loop spans 15 amino acids. Germline V gene lookup returns CDR1 SGHTS and CDR2 YDEGEE. The CDR3 DNA is TGTGCCAGCAGCTCTCGAGGACAGGGGTCTGAAAAACTGTTTTTT. This gives the protein CASSSRGQGSEKLFF.